These T cell receptor beta chains were read from a single sample in a study of cytomegalovirus exposure and HLA in healthy donors. Using immunoSEQ multiplex PCR, the repertoire was profiled, and TCRdb retains in-frame clones only, with some absent. Among 130,000 to 150,000 clones listed, about 88% were seen once. The sequenced sample was PBMCs. The receptors stem from a woman younger than 30 in good health and CMV-seropositive. Each CDR3 is given with its conserved first and last residue. A D gene is named only where the DNA matches it firmly. Expanded clones get a size class; other rows say once, few or many, or leave the size out.

d_call clone_size j_call v_call cdr3_nt cdr3_aa
TRBD1 . TRBJ1-6 TRBV7-9 TGTGCCAGCAGCCCGAGACAGGGTCCGAATTCACCCCTCCACTTT CASSPRQGPNSPLHF
. . TRBJ1-5 TRBV18 TGTGCCAGCTCACCACTTCGGGCGGGGAGCAATCAGCCCCAGCATTTT CASSPLRAGSNQPQHF
. . TRBJ2-7 TRBV5-1 TGCGCCAGCAGCTTGACGTCACAATCCTACGAGCAGTACTTC CASSLTSQSYEQYF
TRBD1 . TRBJ1-3 TRBV11-2 TGTGCCAGCAGCTCGGGACAGTTGAGCTCTGGAAACACCATATATTTT CASSSGQLSSGNTIYF
. . TRBJ2-5 TRBV5-1 TGCGCCAGCAGCTTGAGGGCTAGCAGGTTCCAAGAGACCCAGTACTTC CASSLRASRFQETQYF
TRBD1 . TRBJ1-1 TRBV6-5 TGTGCCAGCAGTTACGGGGACAGGGTGGCTGAAGCTTTCTTT CASSYGDRVAEAFF
. . TRBJ1-3 TRBV7-2 TGTGCCAGCAGCACACTAACAGGGAAGTCTGGAAACACCATATATTTT CASSTLTGKSGNTIYF
. . TRBJ2-5 TRBV19 TGTGCCAGTAGTATCGGGTGGGGCGATCATCAAGAGACCCAGTACTTC CASSIGWGDHQETQYF
TRBD1 . TRBJ1-2 TRBV5-1 TGCGCCAGCAGCACGGGACAGGGGTTCAATTATGGCTACACCTTC CASSTGQGFNYGYTF
. . TRBJ2-3 TRBV14 TGTGCCAGCAGCCCCCCCCGGGGATTGAGCACAGATACGCAGTATTTT CASSPPRGLSTDTQYF
. once TRBJ1-4 TRBV4-3 TGCGCCAGCAGCCAGACTGGGGAGACGTCGTTGAAACTGTTTTTT CASSQTGETSLKLFF
TRBD1 . TRBJ1-2 TRBV7-3 TGTGCCAGCAGCTTATTCCCAGGACAGGGCGGTGGCTACACCTTC CASSLFPGQGGGYTF
. few TRBJ2-7 TRBV4-2 TGTGCCAGCAGCTTAAGTTGGCAGGAGCAGTACTTC CASSLSWQEQYF
. . TRBJ2-1 TRBV18 TGTGCCAGCTCGCTAGAGAGCTTCAATGAGCAGTTCTTC CASSLESFNEQFF
. . TRBJ1-1 TRBV5-1 TGCGCCAGGGCGGACAGTCAGAACACTGAAGCTTTCTTT CARADSQNTEAFF
. once TRBJ2-7 TRBV27 TGTGCCAGCAGTTTAGAGGAGGGCGGACCTCCCTACGAGCAGTACTTC CASSLEEGGPPYEQYF
. . TRBJ2-1 TRBV5-1 TGCGCCAGCAGCTTGTCTAGCGACAATGAGCAGTTCTTC CASSLSSDNEQFF